This passage covers 21 T cell receptor beta chains from one sample sequenced in a study of T cell repertoires in cytomegalovirus infection. TCRdb itself ran the reads through MiXCR, one entry per CDR3 protein. The sample has about 250,000 distinct CDR3 sequences; 6.5% are singletons. Sequences were obtained from PBMCs. These receptors originate from a human donor in good health (CMV status not recorded). Some clones in this sample may be carry-over from other donors' samples.

The table lists this clonotype with many counts. The chain has TRBV28 and TRBJ1-6; 7 bases line up with TRBD1. This CDR3 comprises 17 residues. V gave up 4 bases and J gave up 5 bases; unmatched junction bases: 11. Per germline, CDR1 MDHEN and CDR2 SYDVKM. This chain's CDR3 is CASSSPRDRLNNSPLHF. In nucleotides, the CDR3 is TGTGCCAGCAGTTCGCCACGGGACAGACTCAATAATTCACCCCTCCACTTT.

This clonotype was detected many times. The chain uses TRBV6-2 or TRBV6-3 and TRBJ2-1; 11 nucleotides line up with TRBD2. Germline CDR1 and CDR2: MNHEY and SVGEGT. The CDR3 is 16 amino acids. J gave up 7 bases and V 6 bases, and 11 bases lay outside the gene matches. The CDR3 protein is CASSQLLSGGANEQFF. In DNA form, the CDR3 reads TGTGCCAGCAGCCAATTACTTAGCGGGGGGGCTAATGAGCAGTTCTTC.

In its sample, this clonotype was seen many times. The gene calls are TRBV27 and TRBJ1-5; D remains unclear. Between the trimmed V and J ends, which lost 4 bases and 3 bases, there was a span of 16 bases. Germline CDR1 and CDR2: MNHEY and SMNVEV (reference sequence). The CDR3 is 16 amino acids. The CDR3 coding sequence is TGTGCCAGCAGTTCGACCCGGACTCTTTACAATCAGCCCCAGCATTTT. Amino acids: CASSSTRTLYNQPQHF.

The table lists this clonotype with many counts. This chain joins TRBV7-2 and TRBJ1-2; tentative D call: TRBD1 (5 bases). Trimming removed 4 bases from V and 8 bases from J, with 11 bases in between. This CDR3 contains 12 residues. Germline lookup yields CDR1 SGHTA and CDR2 FQGNSA. The CDR3 nucleotides read TGTGCCAGCAGCTCCGTGGGGGTAGGCTACACCTTC. Encoded protein: CASSSVGVGYTF.

This clonotype was detected ten times or more. The chain has TRBV20-1 and TRBJ2-1; 8 positions match TRBD2. This CDR3 is built from 17 residues. Germline V gives CDR1 DFQATT, CDR2 SNEGSKA (reference sequence). The V and J ends lost 0 bases and 0 bases, in that order; junction bases with no gene match: 7. CDR3 sequence: CSARDPSGGHSYNEQFF. The CDR3, as DNA: TGCAGTGCTAGAGATCCCAGCGGGGGCCACTCCTACAATGAGCAGTTCTTC.

This chain joins TRBV15 and TRBJ2-2, with D possibly matching TRBD1 (6 bases). Trimming took 9 bases from V and 3 from J, leaving 23 bases between them. Germline V lookup: CDR1 LNHNV, CDR2 YYDKDF (reference sequence). This CDR3 has 17 residues. The CDR3 DNA follows: TGTGCCACGTACAGAGTGGACAGTACGTTGGACACCGGGGAGCTGTTTTTT. It is translated as CATYRVDSTLDTGELFF.

This clonotype was observed at least ten times. The V call is TRBV20-1, the J call TRBJ1-6; D may be TRBD1 (5 bases). CDR1 is DFQATT and CDR2 is SNEGSKA in the germline V gene (reference sequence). V lost 3 bases, J lost 8 bases, and 11 bases lay in between. CDR3 length: 13 residues. CDR3 protein: CSASEDTYSPLHF. CDR3 in DNA: TGCAGTGCTAGCGAGGACACCTATTCACCCCTCCACTTT.

This clonotype has a count of ten or more. The chain employs TRBV7-2 and TRBJ2-2; perhaps TRBD1 as D (6 bases). In germline, CDR1 is SGHTA, CDR2 FQGNSA. The V gene lost 3 bases and the J gene lost 5 bases, with 10 bases spanning the gap. CDR3 length: 14 residues. The CDR3 here is CASSLVQGTGELFF. In DNA form, the CDR3 reads TGTGCCAGCAGCTTGGTCCAGGGGACCGGGGAGCTGTTTTTT.

This clonotype was picked up many times. V is TRBV7-8 and J is TRBJ2-5; tentatively, D is TRBD2 (5 bases). The germline gives CDR1 SGHVS, CDR2 FQNEAQ. V lost 1 base to trimming and J lost 1 base, with 10 bases between them. This CDR3 is 15 amino acids long. The CDR3 DNA reads as TGTGCCAGCAGCTTAGGCCGGAGGTTCCAAGAGACCCAGTACTTC. This sequence encodes CASSLGRRFQETQYF. Full variable domain (outside the CDR3, taken from reference TRBV7-8 and TRBJ2-5): GAGVSQSPRYKVAKRGQDVALRCDPISGHVSLFWYQQALGQGPEFLTYFQNEAQLDKSGLPSDRFFAERPEGSVSTLKIQRTQQEDSAVYLCASSLGRRFQETQYFGPGTRLLVL.

This clonotype was counted many times. The rearrangement uses TRBV7-6 and TRBJ2-7; 9 nucleotides match TRBD1. CDR3 length: 16 amino acids. The germline V gene encodes CDR1 SGHVS and CDR2 FNYEAQ. V trimming: 2 bases; J trimming: 0 bases; junction bases outside the gene matches: 5. The CDR3 DNA is TGTGCCAGCAGCTTAACCCGGGACAGGGTCTCCTACGAGCAGTACTTC. Its protein is CASSLTRDRVSYEQYF. Full variable domain (outside the CDR3, taken from reference TRBV7-6 and TRBJ2-7): GAGVSQSPRYKVTKRGQDVALRCDPISGHVSLYWYRQALGQGPEFLTYFNYEAQQDKSGLPNDRFSAERPEGSISTLTIQRTEQRDSAMYRCASSLTRDRVSYEQYFGPGTRLTVT.

This clonotype was recorded at least ten times. This sequence joins TRBV28 and TRBJ1-5; 7 bases map to TRBD1. Germline assignment: CDR1 MDHEN and CDR2 SYDVKM. V was pared by 4 bases and J by 6 bases, with 6 bases of the junction left unmatched. CDR3 length: 14 amino acids. CDR3 amino acids: CASSSGGSSQPQHF. CDR3 sequence (DNA): TGTGCCAGCAGTTCAGGGGGATCGAGTCAGCCCCAGCATTTT.

In its sample, this clonotype was seen many times. The DNA of the CDR3 is TGTGCCAGCAGCTCGGCCGGACAGGGAGGGGAAAAACTGTTTTTT. This sequence encodes CASSSAGQGGEKLFF. The rearrangement links TRBV7-2 to TRBJ1-4, with 8 bases fitting TRBD1. The trim removed 4 bases at V and 8 bases at J, leaving 9 bases unmatched. Germline lookup yields CDR1 SGHTA and CDR2 FQGNSA. This CDR3 region has 15 residues.

This clonotype was seen ten or more times. This chain uses TRBV28 with TRBJ2-1, with TRBD2 matching over 8 bases. V was clipped by 1 base and J by 8 bases; unmatched bases: 7. CDR1 and CDR2 (germline): MDHEN, SYDVKM. This CDR3 comprises 15 residues. CDR3 sequence: CASSLSGGGRDEQFF. As DNA, the CDR3 is TGTGCCAGCAGTTTATCGGGGGGGGGAAGGGATGAGCAGTTCTTC.

This clonotype was detected ten times or more. The chain is built from TRBV7-9 and TRBJ1-1, with D possibly TRBD1 on 5 matching bases. The CDR3 length is 14 residues. The V end was cut by 6 bases, the J end by 5 bases, with 16 bases between. Germline-derived CDR1 and CDR2 are SEHNR and FQNEAQ (reference sequence). Here the CDR3 DNA reads TGTGCCAGCAGTACGGTACAGAAGGGGACTGAAGCTTTCTTT. Amino acid sequence: CASSTVQKGTEAFF.

This clonotype was recorded a few times. The genes are TRBV24-1 and TRBJ2-4; no definite D call. The CDR3 length is 11 residues. Per germline, CDR1 KGHDR and CDR2 SFDVKD. V shed 3 bases and J shed 15 bases, with 11 bases lying between them. The CDR3 DNA is TGTGCCACCAGTGATGGTATACTCATGTACTTC. It yields the protein CATSDGILMYF.

This clonotype was counted many times. V gene TRBV2 combines with J gene TRBJ1-5; D is uncertain. Germline loops: CDR1 SNHLY, CDR2 FYNNEI. The CDR3 runs 15 residues. With 3 bases removed from V and 0 bases from J, the gap between germline ends came to 9 bases. The chain's CDR3 is CASSDGKNSNQPQHF. CDR3 DNA sequence: TGTGCCAGCAGTGACGGGAAAAATAGCAATCAGCCCCAGCATTTT.

The J gene is TRBJ1-4, the V gene TRBV5-1; 10 nucleotides match TRBD1. With 4 bases clipped from V and 8 bases from J, the junction kept 8 bases outside the gene matches. Germline-derived CDR1 and CDR2 are SGHRS and YFSETQ. This CDR3 comprises 15 residues. CDR3 nucleotide sequence: TGCGCCAGCAGCACTACCGGGACAGGGGAAGAAAAACTGTTTTTT. As protein: CASSTTGTGEEKLFF.

Ten or more counts support this clonotype. The chain is built from TRBV7-2 and TRBJ2-5, with TRBD2 matching 8 bases. CDR1 is SGHTA and CDR2 is FQGNSA in the germline V gene. The CDR3 spans 15 residues. With 5 bases clipped from V and 2 bases from J, the junction kept 7 bases outside the gene matches. The CDR3 sequence: CASSPTGLGQETQYF. The DNA for the CDR3 is TGTGCCAGCAGCCCCACGGGACTAGGACAAGAGACCCAGTACTTC.

At least ten counts were recorded for this clonotype. The J gene is TRBJ2-2, the V gene TRBV29-1; unclear D gene. This CDR3 comprises 14 residues. Trimming cost V 7 bases and J 0 bases, with 12 bases left between them. Germline CDR1 and CDR2: SQVTM and ANQGSEA. The CDR3 loop is CSAAPDPNTGELFF. Written as DNA, the CDR3 is TGCAGCGCTGCCCCAGACCCGAACACCGGGGAGCTGTTTTTT.

This clonotype has ten or more counts. This rearrangement joins TRBV7-2 to TRBJ1-1; D may be TRBD1 (6 bases). Germline V gene lookup returns CDR1 SGHTA and CDR2 FQGNSA. CDR3 size: 16 residues. Between the trimmed V and J ends, which lost 3 bases and 1 base, there was a span of 15 bases. CDR3 in amino acids: CASSFVSGTTNTEAFF. The DNA for the CDR3 is TGTGCCAGCAGCTTCGTCTCCGGGACAACGAACACTGAAGCTTTCTTT. Full variable domain (remainder filled in from reference TRBV7-2 and TRBJ1-1): GAGVSQSPSNKVTEKGKDVELRCDPISGHTALYWYRQSLGQGLEFLIYFQGNSAPDKSGLPSDRFSAERTGGSVSTLTIQRTQQEDSAVYLCASSFVSGTTNTEAFFGQGTRLTVV.

At least ten counts were recorded for this clonotype. The genes are TRBV29-1 and TRBJ2-2; TRBD1 or TRBD2 may be the D gene (6 bases each). CDR3 length: 16 amino acids. Per germline, CDR1 SQVTM and CDR2 ANQGSEA. Deletions cut 0 bases from V and 6 bases from J, with 17 bases between. CDR3 sequence (DNA): TGCAGCGTTGAAGATCCCCGGGGGCGAATGTCCGGGGAGCTGTTTTTT. Its translation: CSVEDPRGRMSGELFF.